This T cell receptor (beta chain) was obtained from a study of T cell responses to AZD1222 COVID-19 vaccine. Overall study findings and caveats: Repertoires were obtained only post-peak T cell response. Mapped onto spike, vaccine-associated CD4 TCRs spanned it and were dominant at 160-218 and 743-854. The study identified only five to seven AZD1222 recipients as seropositive at baseline.

Generated by immunoSEQ multiplex PCR, the TCRdb table keeps only in-frame clones and is missing some. Among roughly 180,000 clones listed, just over 90% were seen once. To note about this clone: Its antigen is not identified.

Losses at the gene ends were 1 base for V and 8 bases for J; bases not matched to a gene: 4. Germline assignment: CDR1 LGHDT and CDR2 YNNKEL (reference sequence). The CDR3 covers 13 residues. The sequenced sample was peripheral blood, obtained on day 0 of AZD1222 vaccination. The receptor was isolated from an adult in good health. The V and J genes are TRBV3-1 (or the pseudogene TRBV3-2) and TRBJ1-2; 7 bases map to TRBD1. CDR3 sequence: CASSQGRGGGYTF. The CDR3 region has the DNA TGTGCCAGCAGCCAAGGAAGAGGGGGCGGCTACACCTTC.